The clone carrying this TCR beta chain was seen a few times. The V end was cut by 3 bases, the J end by 3 bases, with 12 bases between. CDR1 and CDR2 (germline): MNHNS, SASEGT. This CDR3 is 15 amino acids long. These data originate in a study of blood T cell repertoires in COVID-19. Study context: Sources were T cells, B-cell-depleted T cells, or PBMCs; the material itself was cDNA or gDNA.

The repertoire was sequenced with immunoSEQ multiplex PCR; TCRdb's copy has only in-frame clones and lacks some. The table includes fewer than 450,000 clones, around 88% detected once. This sequence originates from a woman aged 45 to 65 with COVID-19, enrolled during active disease. The sample taken for sequencing was peripheral blood. This chain connects TRBV6-1 to TRBJ1-3; possible D gene TRBD1, 6 bases. The CDR3 protein is CASSEGAWSGNTIYF. CDR3 DNA: TGTGCCAGCAGTGAGGGGGCGTGGAGTGGAAACACCATATATTTT.